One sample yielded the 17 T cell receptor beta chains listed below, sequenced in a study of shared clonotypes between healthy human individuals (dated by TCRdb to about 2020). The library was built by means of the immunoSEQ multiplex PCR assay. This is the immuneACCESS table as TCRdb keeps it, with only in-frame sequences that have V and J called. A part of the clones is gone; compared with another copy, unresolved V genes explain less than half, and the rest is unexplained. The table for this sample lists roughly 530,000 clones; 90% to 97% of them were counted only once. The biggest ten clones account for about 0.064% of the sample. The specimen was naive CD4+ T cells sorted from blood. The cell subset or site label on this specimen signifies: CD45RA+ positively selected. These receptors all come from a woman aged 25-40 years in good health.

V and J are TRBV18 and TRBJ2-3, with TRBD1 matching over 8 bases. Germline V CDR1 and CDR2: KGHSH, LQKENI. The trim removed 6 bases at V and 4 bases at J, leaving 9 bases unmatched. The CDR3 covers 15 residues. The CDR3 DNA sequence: TGTGCCAGCTCTCCGGGACAGGCGAGGGCAGATACGCAGTATTTT. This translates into CASSPGQARADTQYF.

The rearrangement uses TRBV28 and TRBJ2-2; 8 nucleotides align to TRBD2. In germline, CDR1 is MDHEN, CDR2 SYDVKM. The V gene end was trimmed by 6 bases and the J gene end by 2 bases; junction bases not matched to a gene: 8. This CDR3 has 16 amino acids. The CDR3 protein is CASSRGLAPNTGELFF. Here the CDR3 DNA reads TGTGCCAGCAGCCGTGGACTAGCCCCTAACACCGGGGAGCTGTTTTTT.

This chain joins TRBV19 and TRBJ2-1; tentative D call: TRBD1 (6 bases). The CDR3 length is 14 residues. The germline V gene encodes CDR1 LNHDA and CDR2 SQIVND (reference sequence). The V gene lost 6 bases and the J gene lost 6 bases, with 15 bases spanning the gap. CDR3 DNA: TGTGCCAGTAGACAGCCAGGGGCGGGCAATGAGCAGTTCTTC. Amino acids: CASRQPGAGNEQFF.

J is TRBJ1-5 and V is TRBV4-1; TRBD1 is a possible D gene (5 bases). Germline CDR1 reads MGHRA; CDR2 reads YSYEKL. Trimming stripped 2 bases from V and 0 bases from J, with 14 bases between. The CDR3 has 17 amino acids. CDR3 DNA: TGCGCCAGCAGCCAACTTTTAGGGGATTATAGCAATCAGCCCCAGCATTTT. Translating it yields CASSQLLGDYSNQPQHF.

CDR3 region: CASSRDRGGDGYTF. DNA of the CDR3: TGTGCCAGCTCCCGGGACAGGGGAGGCGATGGCTACACCTTC. The chain employs TRBV18 and TRBJ1-2; 10 bases agree with TRBD1. This CDR3 has 14 residues. The V segment lost 6 bases and the J segment 6 bases; nucleotides outside the gene matches: 7. Germline CDR1 and CDR2: KGHSH and LQKENI.

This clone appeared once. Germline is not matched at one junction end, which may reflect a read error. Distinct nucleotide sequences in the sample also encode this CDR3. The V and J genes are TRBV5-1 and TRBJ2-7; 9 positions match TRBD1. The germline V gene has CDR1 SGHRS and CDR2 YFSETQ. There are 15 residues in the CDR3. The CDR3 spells CASSLGDRVPYEQYF. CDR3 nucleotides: TGCGCCAGCAGTTTGGGGGACAGGGTCCCCTACGAGCAGTACTTC.

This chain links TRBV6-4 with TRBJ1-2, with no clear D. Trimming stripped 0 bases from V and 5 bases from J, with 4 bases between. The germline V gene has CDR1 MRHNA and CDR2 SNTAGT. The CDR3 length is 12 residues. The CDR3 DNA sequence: TGTGCCAGCAGTGACTCAGGTTATGGCTACACCTTC. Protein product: CASSDSGYGYTF.

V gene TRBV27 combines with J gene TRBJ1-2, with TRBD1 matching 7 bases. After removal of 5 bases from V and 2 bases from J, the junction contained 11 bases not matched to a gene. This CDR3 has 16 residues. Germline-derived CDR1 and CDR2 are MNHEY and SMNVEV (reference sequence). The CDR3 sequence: CASSITRGTDNYGYTF. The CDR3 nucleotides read TGTGCCAGCAGTATCACACGAGGGACAGACAACTATGGCTACACCTTC.

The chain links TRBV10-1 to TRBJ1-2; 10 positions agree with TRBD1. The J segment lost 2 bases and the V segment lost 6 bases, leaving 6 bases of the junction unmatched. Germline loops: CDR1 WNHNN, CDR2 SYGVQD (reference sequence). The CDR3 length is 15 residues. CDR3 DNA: TGCGCCAGCAGCCCCGGGACAGGGGCGAACTATGGCTACACCTTC. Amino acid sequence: CASSPGTGANYGYTF.

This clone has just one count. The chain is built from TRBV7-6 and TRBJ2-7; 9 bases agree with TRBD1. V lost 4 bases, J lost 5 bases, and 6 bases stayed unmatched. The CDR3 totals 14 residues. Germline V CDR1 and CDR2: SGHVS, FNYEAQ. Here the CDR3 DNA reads TGTGCCAGCAGCTCTGGGACAGGGTGGGACGAGCAGTACTTC. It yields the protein CASSSGTGWDEQYF.

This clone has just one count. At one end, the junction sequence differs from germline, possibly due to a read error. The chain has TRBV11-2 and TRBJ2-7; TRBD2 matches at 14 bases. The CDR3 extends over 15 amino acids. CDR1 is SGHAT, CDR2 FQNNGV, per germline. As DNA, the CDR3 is TGTGCCAGCAGCAACTCCGGGACTAGCGGGAGTATCCAAAACTTC. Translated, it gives CASSNSGTSGSIQNF.

CDR3 bases: TGTGCCAGCACCCCAGGGCCAACTAATGAAAAACTGTTTTTT. It translates to CASTPGPTNEKLFF. This chain joins TRBV6-6 and TRBJ1-4, with a possible D match to TRBD1 (5 bases). Trimming pared 7 bases from V and 0 bases from J, leaving 9 bases between. Per the germline V gene, CDR1 is MNHNY and CDR2 is SVGAGI (reference sequence). CDR3 length: 14 residues.

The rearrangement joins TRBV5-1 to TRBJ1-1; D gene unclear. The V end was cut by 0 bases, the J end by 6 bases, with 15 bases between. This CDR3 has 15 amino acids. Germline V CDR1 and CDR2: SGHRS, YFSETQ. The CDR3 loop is CASSLVEDRGSEAFF. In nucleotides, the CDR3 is TGCGCCAGCAGCTTGGTTGAAGATCGGGGATCTGAAGCTTTCTTT.

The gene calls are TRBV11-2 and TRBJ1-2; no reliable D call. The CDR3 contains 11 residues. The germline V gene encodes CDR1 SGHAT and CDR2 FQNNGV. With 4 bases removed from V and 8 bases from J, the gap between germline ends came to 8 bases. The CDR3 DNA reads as TGTGCCAGCAGCTCCGGGGAAGGCTACACCTTC. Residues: CASSSGEGYTF.

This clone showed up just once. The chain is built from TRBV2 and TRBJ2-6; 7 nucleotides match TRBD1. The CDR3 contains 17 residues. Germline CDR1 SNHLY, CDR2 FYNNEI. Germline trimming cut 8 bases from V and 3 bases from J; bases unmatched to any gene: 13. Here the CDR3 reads CASLSGQGVYGANVLTF. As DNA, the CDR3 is TGTGCCAGCTTATCTGGGCAGGGGGTTTATGGGGCCAACGTCCTGACTTTC.

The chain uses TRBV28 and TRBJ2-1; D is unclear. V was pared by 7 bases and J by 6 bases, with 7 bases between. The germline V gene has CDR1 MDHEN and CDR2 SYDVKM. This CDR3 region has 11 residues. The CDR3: CASNWFNEQFF. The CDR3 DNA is TGTGCCAGCAATTGGTTCAATGAGCAGTTCTTC.

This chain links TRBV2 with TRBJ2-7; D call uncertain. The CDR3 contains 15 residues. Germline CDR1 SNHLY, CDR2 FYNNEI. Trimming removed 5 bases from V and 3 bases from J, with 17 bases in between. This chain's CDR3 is CASSRPTTRLYEQYF. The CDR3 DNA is TGTGCCAGCAGTCGCCCCACCACCCGACTCTACGAGCAGTACTTC.